One and the same sample provided the 3 T cell receptor beta chains below, sequenced in a study of blood T cell repertoires in COVID-19. Clones were sequenced by immunoSEQ multiplex PCR, and TCRdb holds only the in-frame ones, with some missing. Here the sample spans roughly 160,000 clones, roughly 81% being singletons. Source material: peripheral blood. Receptors originate from a woman aged 45-59 years with COVID-19, enrolled during active disease.

The chain has TRBV9 and TRBJ1-2, with unresolved D. CDR1 and CDR2 (germline): SGDLS, YYNGEE. The CDR3 sequence is 15 residues long. V was trimmed by 0 bases and J by 8 bases, leaving 17 bases between them. CDR3 in DNA: TGTGCCAGCAGCGTAGAAGCCGGTTCCACGGGGGGCTACACCTTC. It is translated as CASSVEAGSTGGYTF.

The chain uses TRBV6-2 or TRBV6-3 and TRBJ1-1; D is unclear. Trimming cost V 6 bases and J 0 bases, with 8 bases left between them. CDR1 and CDR2 from the germline V gene are MNHEY and SVGEGT. CDR3 size: 13 residues. The CDR3, as DNA: TGTGCCAGCAGCTCCCACTTGAACACTGAAGCTTTCTTT. Residues: CASSSHLNTEAFF.

V usage is TRBV9 and J usage is TRBJ2-1; 9 bases are shared with TRBD2. Trimming removed 0 bases from V and 4 bases from J; junction bases left unmatched: 2. The CDR3 covers 15 residues. Looked up from germline, CDR1 is SGDLS and CDR2 is YYNGEE. The chain's CDR3 is CASSVESGGYNEQFF. DNA of the CDR3: TGTGCCAGCAGCGTAGAAAGCGGGGGGTACAATGAGCAGTTCTTC.